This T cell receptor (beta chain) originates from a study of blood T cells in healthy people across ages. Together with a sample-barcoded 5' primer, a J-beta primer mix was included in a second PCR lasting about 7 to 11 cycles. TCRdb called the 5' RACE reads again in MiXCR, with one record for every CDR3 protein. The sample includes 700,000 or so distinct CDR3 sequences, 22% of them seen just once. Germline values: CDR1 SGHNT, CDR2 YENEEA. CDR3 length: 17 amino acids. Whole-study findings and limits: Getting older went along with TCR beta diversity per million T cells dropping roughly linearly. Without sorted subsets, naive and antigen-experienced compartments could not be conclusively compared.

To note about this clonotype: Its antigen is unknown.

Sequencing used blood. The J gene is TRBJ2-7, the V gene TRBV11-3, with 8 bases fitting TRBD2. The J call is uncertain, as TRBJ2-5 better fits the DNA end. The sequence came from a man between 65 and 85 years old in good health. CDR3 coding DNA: TGTGCCAGCAGCTTAGGACGTTTAGCGGGAAACATAGAGACCCAGTACTTC. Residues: CASSLGRLAGNIETQYF.